The 6 T cell receptor beta chains listed next were all sequenced from one sample in a study of CD8 T cells in Susac syndrome. The authors reverse transcribed roughly 0.5 to 1 ug RNA with random hexamers. One entry per CDR3 protein results from TCRdb running MiXCR on the immunoSEQ multiplex PCR reads. Of about 180,000 distinct CDR3 sequences in the sample, around 94% were seen once. The sample consisted of CD4+ T cells from PBMCs. All receptors come from a human donor with Susac syndrome.

The J gene is TRBJ2-2, the V gene TRBV2; a weak D match, TRBD1 (6 bases). Germline V gene lookup returns CDR1 SNHLY and CDR2 FYNNEI. The CDR3 is 13 residues long. Trimming removed 7 bases at V and 4 bases at J, with 10 bases between. This chain's CDR3 is CASNQGSTGELFF. CDR3 DNA sequence: TGTGCCAGCAACCAGGGGAGCACCGGGGAGCTGTTTTTT.

The chain employs TRBV30 and TRBJ2-3; 9 positions agree with TRBD2. The CDR3 spans 15 residues. Losses at the gene ends were 1 base for V and 5 bases for J; bases not matched to a gene: 7. Germline-derived CDR1 and CDR2 are GTSNPN and SVGIG (reference sequence). CDR3 region: CAWSEGGRAIDTQYF. The CDR3 DNA reads TGTGCCTGGAGTGAAGGCGGGAGGGCCATAGATACGCAGTATTTT.

V and J are TRBV29-1 and TRBJ1-1; D is unclear. CDR1 and CDR2 from the germline V gene are SQVTM and ANQGSEA. This CDR3 comprises 12 residues. Trimming shortened V by 2 bases and J by 1 base, and 5 bases separated the two germline ends. This CDR3 is CSVECKNTEAFF. DNA of the CDR3: TGCAGCGTTGAATGCAAGAACACTGAAGCTTTCTTT.

The rearrangement joins TRBV5-1 to TRBJ1-1, with TRBD1 identical over 10 bases. The CDR3 contains 13 residues. The V gene's germline CDR1 is SGHRS and CDR2 YFSETQ. The ends lost 5 bases at V and 12 bases at J; junction bases unmatched: 10. The CDR3 reads CASSRTGTGETFF. The CDR3 DNA reads as TGCGCCAGCAGTCGAACCGGGACAGGGGAAACTTTCTTT.

There are a few counts of this clonotype. The rearrangement uses TRBV9 and TRBJ2-5; the D is unclear. The germline V gene has CDR1 SGDLS and CDR2 YYNGEE. V lost 2 bases and J 1 base, leaving 0 bases between the germline ends. This CDR3 comprises 11 residues. Here the CDR3 reads CASSVQETQYF. CDR3 coding DNA: TGTGCCAGCAGCGTCCAAGAGACCCAGTACTTC.

V gene TRBV29-1 combines with J gene TRBJ1-1; D unclear. This CDR3 is built from 13 residues. The ends were cut back, 4 bases at V and 1 base at J, with 10 bases in the middle. Germline V CDR1 and CDR2: SQVTM, ANQGSEA. CDR3 nucleotide sequence: TGCAGCGTTGTACCCCCAGAGAACACTGAAGCTTTCTTT. It codes for CSVVPPENTEAFF.